The rows below give T cell receptor beta chains drawn from one sample of a study of blood T cell repertoires in COVID-19. Generated by immunoSEQ multiplex PCR, the TCRdb table keeps only in-frame clones and is missing some. The data contain 25,000 to 30,000 clones, 93% of them singletons. Specimen: peripheral blood. The receptors here all came from a woman between 65 and 79 years old with COVID-19, enrolled during active disease. CDR3s include the opening cysteine and the closing phenylalanine or tryptophan. The order of the fields is CDR3 length, J gene, clone size, D gene, V gene, CDR3 DNA, CDR3 protein. The D gene is left open where the match is weak. The size of a clone is reported for some rows only, either as once, few or many, or as a class for expanded clones.

length: 14; J: TRBJ1-1; size: .; D: .; V: TRBV28; DNA: TGTGCCAGCAGGGGAGGGGGAGAAAACACTGAAGCTTTCTTT; CDR3: CASRGGGENTEAFF
length: 12; J: TRBJ2-5; size: once; D: .; V: TRBV12-3/TRBV12-4; DNA: TGTGCCAGCAGTTTATGGCGGGAGACCCAGTACTTC; CDR3: CASSLWRETQYF
length: 15; J: TRBJ2-2; size: .; D: TRBD2; V: TRBV7-2; DNA: TGTGCCAGCACTGGACTAGCGGGGAACACCGGGGAGCTGTTTTTT; CDR3: CASTGLAGNTGELFF
length: 18; J: TRBJ2-7; size: .; D: .; V: TRBV5-1; DNA: TGCGCCAGCAGCTTGGCAAGCCCTATCTCATTTAAAGCCTACGAGCAGTACTTC; CDR3: CASSLASPISFKAYEQYF
length: 14; J: TRBJ1-5; size: .; D: .; V: TRBV4-1; DNA: TGCGCCAGCAGTGATGCAGGGGCGCTGCAACCCCAGCATTTT; CDR3: CASSDAGALQPQHF
length: 14; J: TRBJ2-1; size: .; D: TRBD2; V: TRBV19; DNA: TGTGCCAGTAGCCCCGGGACTAGCTTAAATGAGCAGTTCTTC; CDR3: CASSPGTSLNEQFF
length: 17; J: TRBJ2-2; size: .; D: TRBD1; V: TRBV4-3; DNA: TGCGCCAGCAGCCAAGATATTGGCAGGGGGCTTAACGGGGAGCTGTTTTTT; CDR3: CASSQDIGRGLNGELFF
length: 13; J: TRBJ1-1; size: .; D: .; V: TRBV27; DNA: TGTGCCAGCAGTGCCAACACCAACACTGAAGCTTTCTTT; CDR3: CASSANTNTEAFF
length: 15; J: TRBJ2-2; size: .; D: TRBD2; V: TRBV3-1/TRBV3-2; DNA: TGTGCCAGCAGCCCTAGCGGGAGACGAACCGGGGAGCTGTTTTTT; CDR3: CASSPSGRRTGELFF
length: 15; J: TRBJ1-4; size: .; D: .; V: TRBV19; DNA: TGTGCCAGTAGAATTTGGGAGTCGACTAATGAAAAACTGTTTTTT; CDR3: CASRIWESTNEKLFF
length: 16; J: TRBJ2-1; size: .; D: TRBD2; V: TRBV5-1; DNA: TGCGCCAGCAGCTTGGATGTTAGCGGGCTCTACAATGAGCAGTTCTTC; CDR3: CASSLDVSGLYNEQFF
length: 13; J: TRBJ1-2; size: .; D: TRBD1; V: TRBV10-3; DNA: TGTGCCATCACTGGACAGGGGGCGGATGGCTACACCTTC; CDR3: CAITGQGADGYTF
length: 15; J: TRBJ2-7; size: .; D: .; V: TRBV5-4; DNA: TGTGCCAGCAGCTTTTTTCAATTTTCCTCCTACGAGCAGTACTTC; CDR3: CASSFFQFSSYEQYF
length: 10; J: TRBJ2-7; size: .; D: .; V: TRBV20-1; DNA: TGCAGTGCACTTTCCTACGAGCAGTACTTC; CDR3: CSALSYEQYF
length: 15; J: TRBJ1-2; size: few; D: .; V: TRBV6-5; DNA: TGTGCCAGCAGTAGTGTCTCCCTTAGCGACTATGGCTACACCTTC; CDR3: CASSSVSLSDYGYTF
length: 15; J: TRBJ2-5; size: once; D: .; V: TRBV13; DNA: TGTGCCAGCAGCCGCCGGGGCGGAGGGGCAGAGACCCAGTACTTC; CDR3: CASSRRGGGAETQYF
length: 16; J: TRBJ2-7; size: .; D: TRBD2; V: TRBV24-1; DNA: TGTGCCACCAGTGATTTACTAGCGGGAGAACCCTACGAGCAGTACTTC; CDR3: CATSDLLAGEPYEQYF
length: 17; J: TRBJ2-2; size: .; D: .; V: TRBV27; DNA: TGTGCCAGCAGTTTTGGAATGACAGCAGCGAACACCGGGGAGCTGTTTTTT; CDR3: CASSFGMTAANTGELFF
length: 15; J: TRBJ1-2; size: .; D: TRBD1; V: TRBV18; DNA: TGTGCCAGCTCACCACCCATAACAGGGGTCTATGGCTACACCTTC; CDR3: CASSPPITGVYGYTF
length: 13; J: TRBJ1-4; size: .; D: TRBD1; V: TRBV5-5; DNA: TGTGCCAGCAGTCGGGACAGGGTTGAAAAACTGTTTTTT; CDR3: CASSRDRVEKLFF
length: 16; J: TRBJ2-5; size: .; D: TRBD1; V: TRBV6-5; DNA: TGTGCCAGCAGTTACTCGAATGCAGGGGGCGTAGAGACCCAGTACTTC; CDR3: CASSYSNAGGVETQYF
length: 14; J: TRBJ2-3; size: .; D: .; V: TRBV10-3; DNA: TGTGCCATCACGACCGGGATGAGCACAGATACGCAGTATTTT; CDR3: CAITTGMSTDTQYF
length: 14; J: TRBJ1-4; size: .; D: TRBD1; V: TRBV7-9; DNA: TGTGCCAGCAGCTTAGCGACAGGGAATGAAAAACTGTTTTTT; CDR3: CASSLATGNEKLFF
length: 15; J: TRBJ2-2; size: .; D: TRBD2; V: TRBV28; DNA: TGTGCCAGCAGTTTATTCGGGAGGGGGATCGGGGAGCTGTTTTTT; CDR3: CASSLFGRGIGELFF
length: 13; J: TRBJ1-5; size: .; D: .; V: TRBV2; DNA: TGTGCCAGCAGTGGGGCTAGCAATCAGCCCCAGCATTTT; CDR3: CASSGASNQPQHF
length: 16; J: TRBJ2-2; size: .; D: .; V: TRBV7-8; DNA: TGTGCCAGCAGCTTACAAACAGGAGCGAACACCGGGGAGCTGTTTTTT; CDR3: CASSLQTGANTGELFF
length: 18; J: TRBJ2-5; size: .; D: TRBD2; V: TRBV5-8; DNA: TGTGCCAGCAGCTTGGAGGCTAGCGGGAAGGTTTCGCAAGAGACCCAGTACTTC; CDR3: CASSLEASGKVSQETQYF
length: 13; J: TRBJ1-2; size: .; D: .; V: TRBV30; DNA: TGTGCCTGGGGGGGGCGGGATAGCTATGGCTACACCTTC; CDR3: CAWGGRDSYGYTF
length: 10; J: TRBJ2-3; size: few; D: .; V: TRBV2; DNA: TGTGCCAGCAGGGAGGATACGCAGTATTTT; CDR3: CASREDTQYF
length: 14; J: TRBJ2-3; size: .; D: .; V: TRBV3-1/TRBV3-2; DNA: TGTGCCAGCAGCCGCAACGGGGGGCAAGATACGCAGTATTTT; CDR3: CASSRNGGQDTQYF
length: 15; J: TRBJ2-7; size: once; D: TRBD1; V: TRBV28; DNA: TGTGCCAGCAGTTCATACAGGGGGCTCTTACGGCAGCAGTACTTC; CDR3: CASSSYRGLLRQQYF
length: 16; J: TRBJ2-1; size: .; D: TRBD2; V: TRBV4-2; DNA: TGTGCCAGCAGCCAGGCGGGAGGAGCGATATACAATGAGCAGTTCTTC; CDR3: CASSQAGGAIYNEQFF
length: 15; J: TRBJ1-5; size: .; D: TRBD1; V: TRBV27; DNA: TGTGCCAGCAGTTCTTGGGACAGTCGCAATCAGCCCCAGCATTTT; CDR3: CASSSWDSRNQPQHF
length: 15; J: TRBJ1-1; size: few; D: TRBD1; V: TRBV7-2; DNA: TGTGCCAGCAGCTTATGGACAGGGTCGAACACTGAAGCTTTCTTT; CDR3: CASSLWTGSNTEAFF
length: 17; J: TRBJ2-3; size: .; D: TRBD2; V: TRBV18; DNA: TGTGCCAGCTCACAAGGACTAGCGGGAGGAGGCACAGATACGCAGTATTTT; CDR3: CASSQGLAGGGTDTQYF